This TCR beta chain was sequenced during a study of cytomegalovirus exposure and HLA in healthy donors. PCR used 60 Vbeta primers and 13 Jbeta primers. Profiled with immunoSEQ multiplex PCR; TCRdb holds only in-frame clones, not every one. The sample records 200,000 to 250,000 clones, approximately 80% being singletons. CDR1 and CDR2 (germline): SGHRS, YFSETQ. With 2 bases removed from V and 5 bases from J, the gap between germline ends came to 17 bases. This CDR3 contains 15 residues. The TCR comes from a woman aged 55-75 years in good health and CMV-seropositive. Material for sequencing was PBMCs. The chain recombines TRBV5-1 with TRBJ2-7, with a possible D match to TRBD1 (5 bases). The CDR3 DNA reads TGCGCCAGCAGCTTTGAGGCAGGGTTAAACGACGAGCAGTACTTC. Amino acid sequence: CASSFEAGLNDEQYF.